This T cell receptor beta chain was found in a study of Graves' ophthalmopathy and Graves' hyperthyroidism. Study-wide results and caveats: Most expanded clonotypes from thyroid (those above 0.001 frequency) were also found in blood.

TCR beta CDR3 regions were amplified from RNA transcripts. HTBI primers were used in a first-round RT-PCR, which preceded a second-round multiplex PCR. A single record per CDR3 protein comes from TCRdb applying MiXCR to the multiplex PCR reads. The sample lists roughly 480,000 distinct CDR3 sequences; 13% to 15% were seen once. Germline lookup yields CDR1 MDHEN and CDR2 SYDVKM. The CDR3 is made up of 15 amino acids. V trimming: 6 bases; J trimming: 10 bases; junction bases outside the gene matches: 14. Only a few counts were recorded for this clonotype. Its antigen remains unknown. V usage is TRBV28 and J usage is TRBJ1-5, with 8 bases aligning to TRBD1. The receptor's source is a woman aged 30 to 39 with Graves' ophthalmopathy. Sequencing input: blood. Written as DNA, the CDR3 is TGTGCCAGCAGGACGGGACAGGCTCTCTCCGGTCCCCAGCATTTT. This sequence encodes CASRTGQALSGPQHF. The whole variable domain, remainder taken from reference TRBV28 and TRBJ1-5, is DVKVTQSSRYLVKRTGEKVFLECVQDMDHENMFWYRQDPGLGLRLIYFSYDVKMKEKGDIPEGYSVSREKKERFSLILESASTNQTSMYLCASRTGQALSGPQHFGDGTRLSIL.